These 8 T cell receptor beta chains share one sample of origin, sequenced in a study of OX40 agonist ivuxolimab in advanced cancers. The protocol was immunoSEQ multiplex PCR, while the TCRdb copy is restricted to in-frame clones and leaves out a portion. This sample yields about 75,000 clones, of which more than 75% are seen a single time; 17% belongs to the top ten. Sequencing was performed on CD4+ or CD8+ T cells sorted from blood, taken in a trial of the OX40 agonist ivuxolimab. The receptors come from an adult with an advanced solid tumor such as melanoma, head and neck, liver or kidney cancer.

This rearrangement joins TRBV19 to TRBJ1-1; 7 positions agree with TRBD1. Unmatched junction bases numbered 5, after V lost 3 bases and J lost 4 bases. Germline loops: CDR1 LNHDA, CDR2 SQIVND (reference sequence). The CDR3 runs to 14 residues. The CDR3 is CASSIFPGGTEAFF. As DNA, the CDR3 is TGTGCCAGTAGTATCTTTCCAGGGGGCACTGAAGCTTTCTTT.

This clone was seen a handful of times. J is TRBJ1-2 and V is TRBV5-6; a possible D gene is TRBD1 (6 bases). This CDR3 comprises 14 residues. Per the germline V gene, CDR1 is SGHDT and CDR2 is YYEEEE. The V gene lost 0 bases and the J gene lost 4 bases, with 10 bases spanning the gap. The CDR3 is CASSLGGLIYGYTF. DNA of the CDR3: TGTGCCAGCAGCTTGGGGGGGCTTATCTATGGCTACACCTTC.

The chain employs TRBV5-1 and TRBJ2-2, with D uncertain. CDR1 SGHRS and CDR2 YFSETQ come from the germline V gene. The ends were cut back, 8 bases at V and 4 bases at J, with 15 bases in the middle. This CDR3 is built from 14 residues. CDR3 protein: CASSYGLSTGELFF. CDR3 sequence (DNA): TGCGCCAGTAGTTATGGGTTGAGCACCGGGGAGCTGTTTTTT.

This chain connects TRBV6-5 to TRBJ1-1; no clear D. CDR1 and CDR2 from the germline V gene are MNHEY and SVGAGI. This CDR3 contains 10 residues. The germline V and J ends were trimmed by 8 bases and 3 bases, with 4 bases remaining between them. The CDR3 loop reads CASGDTEAFF. In nucleotides, the CDR3 is TGTGCCAGCGGGGACACTGAAGCTTTCTTT.

The genes are TRBV7-9 and TRBJ2-1; the match to TRBD1 covers 9 bases. Germline V gene data show CDR1 as SEHNR and CDR2 as FQNEAQ (reference sequence). Germline trimming cut 2 bases from V and 5 bases from J; bases unmatched to any gene: 4. This CDR3 contains 15 residues. In DNA, the CDR3 is TGTGCCAGCAGCTTACGGGACAGGGCGGACAATGAGCAGTTCTTC. Protein product: CASSLRDRADNEQFF.

CDR3 coding DNA: TGTGCCAGCAGCTTTGGACACTTCTACTATGGCTACACCTTC. This gives the protein CASSFGHFYYGYTF. V usage is TRBV5-4 and J usage is TRBJ1-2; maybe TRBD1 (5 bases). The CDR3 sequence is 14 residues long. Germline V lookup: CDR1 SGHNT, CDR2 YYREEE (reference sequence). The ends were cut back, 2 bases at V and 3 bases at J, with 11 bases in the middle.

The chain is built from TRBV5-6 and TRBJ2-2; possible D gene TRBD1, 6 bases. Germline V gives CDR1 SGHDT, CDR2 YYEEEE. The CDR3 has 16 amino acids. The V end was cut by 0 bases, the J end by 1 base, with 10 bases between. The CDR3 here is CASSLGEQGNTGELFF. CDR3 DNA: TGTGCCAGCAGCTTGGGGGAACAGGGGAACACCGGGGAGCTGTTTTTT.

The chain combines TRBV5-1 with TRBJ1-2; 8 bases are a match to TRBD1. V was pared by 4 bases and J by 9 bases, with 11 bases of the junction left unmatched. CDR1 and CDR2 (germline): SGHRS, YFSETQ. This CDR3 has 14 residues. Written as DNA, the CDR3 is TGCGCCAGCAGCCCACTGACAGGGGAGAATCGCTACACCTTC. It yields the protein CASSPLTGENRYTF.